The rows below give T cell receptor beta chains drawn from one sample of a study of blood T cell repertoires in COVID-19. Libraries were prepared by immunoSEQ multiplex PCR; TCRdb keeps only in-frame clonotypes and omits some of them. The sample has some 220,000 clones; around 81% are singletons. The sequenced sample was peripheral blood. The source of these receptors is a human donor in a cohort sampled during active COVID-19. The CDR3 runs from the conserved cysteine through the conserved F or W. The order of the fields is J gene, D gene, V gene, clone size, CDR3 DNA, CDR3 protein. D genes are given only for firm matches. Clone size is stated in some rows and not others, as once, few, many or a class when expanded.

TRBJ2-1 | TRBD2 | TRBV4-1 | NA | TGCGCCAGCAGCCCTACACTAGCGGGAGTAGTTAAAGATGAGCAGTTCTTC | CASSPTLAGVVKDEQFF
TRBJ2-2 | TRBD2 | TRBV5-1 | once | TGCGCCAGCAGCAGCGACGGACTAGCGGGAGGTCCGGGGGAGCTGTTTTTT | CASSSDGLAGGPGELFF
TRBJ2-7 | TRBD2 | TRBV7-9 | NA | TGTGCCAGCAGTATTACTAGCGGGGGACCCTACGAGCAGTACTTC | CASSITSGGPYEQYF
TRBJ1-2 | NA | TRBV6-6 | few | TGTGCCAGCAGTTACGGGCAGATTGGCTACACCTTC | CASSYGQIGYTF
TRBJ2-1 | NA | TRBV10-3 | NA | TGTGCCATCGGTGAACAGGGCTCCTACAATGAGCAGTTCTTC | CAIGEQGSYNEQFF
TRBJ2-7 | NA | TRBV7-8 | NA | TGTGCCAGCAGCTTAGTTCCGGGACTTTCCTCCTACGAGCAGTACTTC | CASSLVPGLSSYEQYF
TRBJ2-2 | TRBD2 | TRBV18 | NA | TGTGCCAGCTCACCAAGATTAAGCGGGAGGAGCACCGGGGAGCTGTTTTTT | CASSPRLSGRSTGELFF
TRBJ1-6 | NA | TRBV9 | NA | TGTGCCAGCAGCGAGGGAGGGCTCCATTCACCCCTCCACTTT | CASSEGGLHSPLHF
TRBJ1-5 | TRBD1 | TRBV28 | once | TGTGCCATCAGGACAGGGGATAGCAATCAGCCCCAGCATTTT | CAIRTGDSNQPQHF
TRBJ1-1 | NA | TRBV10-3 | NA | TGTGCCATCAGCGGGGGGACCAGGGGAAAGGCTGAAGCTTTCTTT | CAISGGTRGKAEAFF
TRBJ1-5 | TRBD1 | TRBV6-5 | NA | TGTGCCACCCGGACAGGGGATCAGCCCCAGCATTTT | CATRTGDQPQHF
TRBJ1-1 | TRBD1 | TRBV19 | NA | TGTGCCAGTAGTAGACAGGGGCTAAACACTGAAGCTTTCTTT | CASSRQGLNTEAFF
TRBJ2-7 | TRBD1 | TRBV7-2 | NA | TGTGCCAGCAGCCCGACAGGGCCCCTAGGGGAGCAGTACTTC | CASSPTGPLGEQYF
TRBJ1-5 | NA | TRBV10-3 | few | TGTGCCATCAGTGATGACAGAGACGATCAGCCCCAGCATTTT | CAISDDRDDQPQHF
TRBJ1-3 | NA | TRBV30 | once | TGTGCCTGGAGCGGACTGTCAGGAAACACCATATATTTT | CAWSGLSGNTIYF
TRBJ2-1 | NA | TRBV7-8 | few | TGTGCCAGCAGCTTGGGACTTTCCAGATACAATGAGCAGTTCTTC | CASSLGLSRYNEQFF
TRBJ1-1 | TRBD1 | TRBV2 | NA | TGTGCCAGCACCCGAGGGACAGGGGGAACTGAAGCTTTCTTT | CASTRGTGGTEAFF
TRBJ1-2 | TRBD1 | TRBV5-6 | few | TGTGCCAGCAGCTCCCGGACAGGGGACTATGGCTACACCTTC | CASSSRTGDYGYTF
TRBJ2-2 | NA | TRBV9 | NA | TGTGCCAGCAGCGTAGTGTGGGGGGCCGGGGAGCTGTTTTTT | CASSVVWGAGELFF
TRBJ2-3 | TRBD1 | TRBV19 | NA | TGTGCCAGTAGTCTACAGGGGGATACGCAGTATTTT | CASSLQGDTQYF
TRBJ1-1 | NA | TRBV10-3 | NA | TGTGCCATCAGCCCTACCCTTGGGGGGGCTGAAGCTTTCTTT | CAISPTLGGAEAFF
TRBJ2-3 | TRBD1 | TRBV10-3 | NA | TGTGCCATCAGGGGGACAGGGCCCGATACGCAGTATTTT | CAIRGTGPDTQYF
TRBJ1-1 | NA | TRBV5-1 | NA | TGCGCCAGCAAAGAACTCCTGAACACTGAAGCTTTCTTT | CASKELLNTEAFF
TRBJ1-2 | TRBD1 | TRBV3-1/TRBV3-2 | once | TGTGCCAGCAGCCCAATGACCGGGACAGGGGGTGAAGGCTACACCTTC | CASSPMTGTGGEGYTF
TRBJ2-7 | NA | TRBV28 | NA | TGTGCCAGCAGTTCAGGACTCGCCGAGCAGTACTTC | CASSSGLAEQYF
TRBJ1-6 | TRBD1 | TRBV2 | few | TGTGCCAGCAGTGCGAGGGGACAGGGGAATTCACCCCTCCACTTT | CASSARGQGNSPLHF
TRBJ1-1 | TRBD1 | TRBV5-4 | NA | TGTGCCAGCAGCGAAGAAGCCGGGACAGGGAATACTGAAGCTTTCTTT | CASSEEAGTGNTEAFF
TRBJ1-1 | NA | TRBV27 | NA | TGTGCCAGCACCCCACGTGGACAGACGAACACTGAAGCTTTCTTT | CASTPRGQTNTEAFF
TRBJ2-7 | TRBD2 | TRBV7-8 | NA | TGTGCCAGCAGCTTAGGGGGACTAGCGGCTAGTTACTACGAGCAGTACTTC | CASSLGGLAASYYEQYF
TRBJ1-1 | NA | TRBV30 | NA | TGTGCCTGGAGTGTATCACGGACAGAGGAAACTAGGGCGAACACTGAAGCTTTCTTT | CAWSVSRTEETRANTEAFF
TRBJ2-1 | NA | TRBV6-5 | NA | TGTGCCAGCATGAGGCGTCACAATGAGCAGTTCTTC | CASMRRHNEQFF
TRBJ2-7 | NA | TRBV11-3 | NA | TGTGCCAGCAGCTTAGATGGCACCTACGAGCAGTACTTC | CASSLDGTYEQYF
TRBJ2-6 | TRBD1 | TRBV7-2 | NA | TGTGCCAGCAGCTTACGCGGGACAGGGGCAGGGGCCAACGTCCTGACTTTC | CASSLRGTGAGANVLTF
TRBJ2-1 | TRBD2 | TRBV11-2 | NA | TGTGCCAGCAGCTTAGCCTCCTCTAGCGGGGAAAGGTCCTACAATGAGCAGTTCTTC | CASSLASSSGERSYNEQFF
TRBJ2-2 | TRBD2 | TRBV11-2 | NA | TGTGCCAGCAGCTTAGATGGACTAGCGGGGATCGGGGAGCTGTTTTTT | CASSLDGLAGIGELFF
TRBJ1-3 | NA | TRBV18 | NA | TGTGCCAGCTCACTCCAGGACTCTGGAAACACCATATATTTT | CASSLQDSGNTIYF
TRBJ1-1 | NA | TRBV28 | NA | TGTGCCAGCAGTCCCCCCGGGAGGCCGAACACTGAAGCTTTCTTT | CASSPPGRPNTEAFF
TRBJ2-1 | NA | TRBV18 | NA | TGTGCCAGCTCCCCCAGAGGCGGCCTCTCCTACAATGAGCAGTTCTTC | CASSPRGGLSYNEQFF
TRBJ1-2 | NA | TRBV6-2/TRBV6-3 | NA | TGTGCCAGCACCCCAGACTCAAACTATGGCTACACCTTC | CASTPDSNYGYTF
TRBJ2-7 | TRBD1 | TRBV27 | many | TGTGCCAGCAGTTTAGGGACAGGCTCCTACGAGCAGTACTTC | CASSLGTGSYEQYF